This is a list of T cell receptor beta chains from one sample in a study of blood T cell repertoires in COVID-19. Repertoires were generated with immunoSEQ multiplex PCR, while TCRdb's copy carries only in-frame clones and drops some. The sample comprises roughly 200,000 clones, 85% of which are singletons, and around a sixth rests with the top ten. Sample: PBMCs or T cells enriched from blood (not recorded which). These receptor sequences come from a man aged 35 to 55 who had recovered from COVID-19. CDR3s include the opening cysteine and the closing phenylalanine or tryptophan. The D gene is left open where the match is weak. Size values are once, few and many counts, or a class for expanded clones, and some rows have none.

d_gene: .
j_gene: TRBJ1-1
abundance: few
v_gene: TRBV5-5
CDR3nt: TGTGCCAGCAGCTTGGGGGCTTCCACTGAAGCTTTCTTT
CDR3aa: CASSLGASTEAFF

d_gene: TRBD1
j_gene: TRBJ2-7
abundance: .
v_gene: TRBV27
CDR3nt: TGTGCCAGCAGTTACCGGGACAGGGACCACGAGCAGTACTTC
CDR3aa: CASSYRDRDHEQYF

d_gene: TRBD2
j_gene: TRBJ2-7
abundance: .
v_gene: TRBV2
CDR3nt: TGTGCCAGCAGCGGCGGCGGGGGATCCTACGAGCAGTACTTC
CDR3aa: CASSGGGGSYEQYF

d_gene: TRBD1
j_gene: TRBJ2-7
abundance: .
v_gene: TRBV11-2
CDR3nt: TGTGCCAGCAGCTCGTACAGGGGACGGAACGAGCAGTACTTC
CDR3aa: CASSSYRGRNEQYF

d_gene: .
j_gene: TRBJ1-1
abundance: .
v_gene: TRBV30
CDR3nt: TGTGCCGGGGACCGGGTCGTCACTGAAGCTTTCTTT
CDR3aa: CAGDRVVTEAFF

d_gene: .
j_gene: TRBJ2-5
abundance: .
v_gene: TRBV18
CDR3nt: TGTGCCAGCTCACAGGAGTACCAAGAGACCCAGTACTTC
CDR3aa: CASSQEYQETQYF

d_gene: .
j_gene: TRBJ2-1
abundance: .
v_gene: TRBV4-2
CDR3nt: TGTGCCAGCAGCCAAGGAGGGCTAGTTGAAGGCAATGAGCAGTTCTTC
CDR3aa: CASSQGGLVEGNEQFF

d_gene: .
j_gene: TRBJ2-3
abundance: once
v_gene: TRBV6-5
CDR3nt: TGTGCCAGCAGTTACCGGGGGGCGCCTGGTACAGATACGCAGTATTTT
CDR3aa: CASSYRGAPGTDTQYF

d_gene: .
j_gene: TRBJ2-7
abundance: .
v_gene: TRBV28
CDR3nt: TGTGCCAGCAGCCCACAGGGTTACGAGCAGTACTTC
CDR3aa: CASSPQGYEQYF

d_gene: TRBD2
j_gene: TRBJ2-2
abundance: .
v_gene: TRBV6-4
CDR3nt: TGTGCCAGCAGTACTAGCGGGGGAGACCACACCGGGGAGCTGTTTTTT
CDR3aa: CASSTSGGDHTGELFF

d_gene: .
j_gene: TRBJ2-7
abundance: few
v_gene: TRBV16
CDR3nt: TGTGCCAGCAGCCAATCCGCGCGCCACGAGCAGTACTTC
CDR3aa: CASSQSARHEQYF

d_gene: .
j_gene: TRBJ1-2
abundance: .
v_gene: TRBV7-8
CDR3nt: TGTGCCAGCAGCCTTAGGACAAGGACAAACTATGGCTACACCTTC
CDR3aa: CASSLRTRTNYGYTF

d_gene: TRBD1
j_gene: TRBJ2-1
abundance: .
v_gene: TRBV27
CDR3nt: TGTGCCAGCAGTGTTCCGGGACAGGGCTACAATGAGCAGTTCTTC
CDR3aa: CASSVPGQGYNEQFF

d_gene: .
j_gene: TRBJ2-1
abundance: .
v_gene: TRBV30
CDR3nt: TGTGCCTGGAGTGTACCTGGGGGCGCCTACAATGAGCAGTTCTTC
CDR3aa: CAWSVPGGAYNEQFF

d_gene: TRBD2
j_gene: TRBJ2-7
abundance: .
v_gene: TRBV9
CDR3nt: TGTGCCAGAGGGGAGGGGTTATCCTCCTACGAGCAGTACTTC
CDR3aa: CARGEGLSSYEQYF

d_gene: .
j_gene: TRBJ1-3
abundance: once
v_gene: TRBV12-5
CDR3nt: TGTGCTAGTGGTTGGGCAGAGGGAAACACCATATATTTT
CDR3aa: CASGWAEGNTIYF

d_gene: .
j_gene: TRBJ1-1
abundance: .
v_gene: TRBV11-3
CDR3nt: TGTGCCAGCAGCCCCAGGGGGAACACTGAAGCTTTCTTT
CDR3aa: CASSPRGNTEAFF

d_gene: .
j_gene: TRBJ1-1
abundance: .
v_gene: TRBV24-1
CDR3nt: TGTGCCACCAGTGGGGGGGGGAGCACTGAAGCTTTCTTT
CDR3aa: CATSGGGSTEAFF

d_gene: TRBD2
j_gene: TRBJ2-2
abundance: .
v_gene: TRBV28
CDR3nt: TGTGCCAGCAGTTCCCTAGCGGGAGGGACCGGGGAGCTGTTTTTT
CDR3aa: CASSSLAGGTGELFF

d_gene: TRBD1
j_gene: TRBJ2-7
abundance: .
v_gene: TRBV2
CDR3nt: TGTGCCACCTCAGGGACAGGGGGCCTAAGTAGGTACGAGCAGTACTTC
CDR3aa: CATSGTGGLSRYEQYF

d_gene: TRBD2
j_gene: TRBJ2-1
abundance: .
v_gene: TRBV6-2/TRBV6-3
CDR3nt: TGTGCCAGCAGTTCGCGGACTAGCGACTCCTACAATGAGCAGTTCTTC
CDR3aa: CASSSRTSDSYNEQFF

d_gene: .
j_gene: TRBJ2-1
abundance: .
v_gene: TRBV25-1
CDR3nt: TGTGCCAGCAGTGAATCCGGACTGTATGAGCAGTTCTTC
CDR3aa: CASSESGLYEQFF

d_gene: TRBD2
j_gene: TRBJ2-1
abundance: .
v_gene: TRBV11-2
CDR3nt: TGTGCCAGCAGCCTTCTAGCGGGCGCCTTCCACAATGAGCAGTTCTTC
CDR3aa: CASSLLAGAFHNEQFF

d_gene: .
j_gene: TRBJ1-1
abundance: few
v_gene: TRBV5-1
CDR3nt: TGCGCCAGCAGCTTGAGTAGGAACACTGAAGCTTTCTTT
CDR3aa: CASSLSRNTEAFF

d_gene: TRBD1
j_gene: TRBJ1-4
abundance: .
v_gene: TRBV2
CDR3nt: TGTGCCAGCAGACATACAGGGGGCGGAACTAATGAAAAACTGTTTTTT
CDR3aa: CASRHTGGGTNEKLFF

d_gene: TRBD1
j_gene: TRBJ1-5
abundance: .
v_gene: TRBV18
CDR3nt: TGTGCCAGCTCACCACAAGGACAGGGGGCGAGGTTTCGCGGTCAGCCCCAGCATTTT
CDR3aa: CASSPQGQGARFRGQPQHF

d_gene: .
j_gene: TRBJ2-1
abundance: .
v_gene: TRBV9
CDR3nt: TGTGCCAGCAGCGGCGGGGCTTACAATGAGCAGTTCTTC
CDR3aa: CASSGGAYNEQFF

d_gene: TRBD1
j_gene: TRBJ2-7
abundance: .
v_gene: TRBV18
CDR3nt: TGTGCCAGCTCACCGGGACAGGGGCTAGGGGAGCAGTACTTC
CDR3aa: CASSPGQGLGEQYF

d_gene: .
j_gene: TRBJ1-3
abundance: .
v_gene: TRBV7-2
CDR3nt: TGTGCCAGCAGCGCCGGACAGAGGAGCTCTGGAAACACCATATATTTT
CDR3aa: CASSAGQRSSGNTIYF

d_gene: TRBD2
j_gene: TRBJ2-1
abundance: once
v_gene: TRBV19
CDR3nt: TGTGCCAGTAGTTTTCGGACTAGCGGGAGTCCCGATGAGCAGTTCTTC
CDR3aa: CASSFRTSGSPDEQFF

d_gene: TRBD1
j_gene: TRBJ1-1
abundance: .
v_gene: TRBV5-6
CDR3nt: TGTGCCAGCAGCTGGGACAGGATTAACACTGAAGCTTTCTTT
CDR3aa: CASSWDRINTEAFF

d_gene: TRBD2
j_gene: TRBJ2-1
abundance: .
v_gene: TRBV5-4
CDR3nt: TGTGCCAGCACCATGGGGGCTAGCGGGGCCTCGGGCTCCTACAATGAGCAGTTCTTC
CDR3aa: CASTMGASGASGSYNEQFF

d_gene: .
j_gene: TRBJ1-5
abundance: .
v_gene: TRBV15
CDR3nt: TGTGCCACCAGCAGGTCCGGGGGGCCAAAACAGCCCCAGCATTTT
CDR3aa: CATSRSGGPKQPQHF

d_gene: .
j_gene: TRBJ2-1
abundance: .
v_gene: TRBV18
CDR3nt: TGTGCCAGCTCACCGGCAGGAGGCAATGAGCAGTTCTTC
CDR3aa: CASSPAGGNEQFF

d_gene: .
j_gene: TRBJ2-2
abundance: .
v_gene: TRBV9
CDR3nt: TGTGCCAGCAGCCCCGGGGGAGGTGGGACCGGGGAGCTGTTTTTT
CDR3aa: CASSPGGGGTGELFF

d_gene: TRBD1
j_gene: TRBJ1-1
abundance: few
v_gene: TRBV18
CDR3nt: TGTGCCAGCTCACCCGCGACAGGGGGGGGCACTGAAGCTTTCTTT
CDR3aa: CASSPATGGGTEAFF

d_gene: .
j_gene: TRBJ2-5
abundance: .
v_gene: TRBV10-3
CDR3nt: TGTGCCATTGCCCAAAGGCAGGTAGAGACCCAGTACTTC
CDR3aa: CAIAQRQVETQYF

d_gene: .
j_gene: TRBJ1-1
abundance: .
v_gene: TRBV5-1
CDR3nt: TGCGCCAGCATCCCGGACAACCCGAACACTGAAGCTTTCTTT
CDR3aa: CASIPDNPNTEAFF

d_gene: .
j_gene: TRBJ2-3
abundance: .
v_gene: TRBV9
CDR3nt: TGTGCCAGCACCCTAGGAGGAGGCAGTACAGATACGCAGTATTTT
CDR3aa: CASTLGGGSTDTQYF

d_gene: TRBD2
j_gene: TRBJ2-4
abundance: .
v_gene: TRBV9
CDR3nt: TGTGCCAGCAGTCCGACCTCCGGGACTAGCGGCATTCAGTACTTC
CDR3aa: CASSPTSGTSGIQYF

d_gene: TRBD2
j_gene: TRBJ2-3
abundance: .
v_gene: TRBV5-6
CDR3nt: TGTGCCAGCAGCTTTGGACTAGCGGGAGTATCGTCCCCAGATACGCAGTATTTT
CDR3aa: CASSFGLAGVSSPDTQYF

d_gene: .
j_gene: TRBJ1-4
abundance: .
v_gene: TRBV9
CDR3nt: TGTGCCAGCGCCCAAGGGCCCGGTGCCGGAGGTGAAAAACTGTTTTTT
CDR3aa: CASAQGPGAGGEKLFF

d_gene: TRBD1
j_gene: TRBJ2-5
abundance: .
v_gene: TRBV4-1
CDR3nt: TGCGCCAGCAGCCAAGTATTAGAACAGGGGATTAGGGAGACCCAGTACTTC
CDR3aa: CASSQVLEQGIRETQYF

d_gene: .
j_gene: TRBJ1-5
abundance: few
v_gene: TRBV6-2/TRBV6-3
CDR3nt: TGTGCCAGCAGTTACTCGACTTATCGCCGACCGGGTCAGCCCCAGCATTTT
CDR3aa: CASSYSTYRRPGQPQHF

d_gene: .
j_gene: TRBJ2-5
abundance: .
v_gene: TRBV19
CDR3nt: TGTGCCTCTGGTTGGAGGATCCAAGAGACCCAGTACTTC
CDR3aa: CASGWRIQETQYF